This TCR beta chain came from a study of blood T cells in healthy people across ages. A second roughly 7 to 12 cycle PCR used barcoded and J-beta primers. Every cDNA molecule bore a tag from a template-switch adaptor containing 12 random nucleotides. Via MiXCR, TCRdb re-called the 5' RACE reads, giving one row per CDR3 protein. This repertoire shows hundreds of thousands of distinct CDR3 sequences, roughly 56% found once; its top ten account for 20% to 30%. Donors gave approximately 9.9 milliliters of peripheral blood apiece. The CDR3 runs 14 residues. The trim removed 2 bases at V and 13 bases at J, leaving 10 bases unmatched. About this clonotype itself: What it binds is not known. A read error may be the cause here, since a much bigger clone is one base away.

Study-level points and caveats: Per million T cells, TCR beta diversity dropped about linearly as age rose.

Specimen: blood. The receptor was derived from a man aged 35 to 55 in good health. The chain couples TRBV12-3 or TRBV12-4 to TRBJ2-1; 8 bases are a match to TRBD1. The CDR3 is CASSLSTTGDAQFF. CDR3 DNA sequence: TGTGCCAGCAGTTTATCCACGACAGGGGATGCCCAGTTCTTC.